These T cell receptor beta chains were read from a single sample in a study of blood T cell repertoires in COVID-19. Measured with immunoSEQ multiplex PCR; TCRdb has only the in-frame clones, and not every one. The table lists almost 25,000 clones, roughly 94% of them singletons. Input material: peripheral blood. The receptors were sampled from a man between 65 and 85 years old with active COVID-19. Each CDR3 is given with its conserved first and last residue. D genes are given only for firm matches. Only part of the rows carry a size: once, few, many, or a class if the clone is expanded.

j_call: TRBJ1-3
clone_size: .
v_call: TRBV10-2
d_call: .
cdr3_nt: TGCGCCAGCAGATTAAGACAGGAGAGCTCTGGAAACACCATATATTTT
cdr3_aa: CASRLRQESSGNTIYF

j_call: TRBJ2-1
clone_size: .
v_call: TRBV7-8
d_call: TRBD2
cdr3_nt: TGTGCCAGCAGCTTTTTAGCGGGAGGTCCCTACAATGAGCAGTTCTTC
cdr3_aa: CASSFLAGGPYNEQFF

j_call: TRBJ1-5
clone_size: .
v_call: TRBV28
d_call: .
cdr3_nt: TGTGCCAGCAGTTTGGTGGGGGCTCTTTTGGGTCAGCCCCAGCATTTT
cdr3_aa: CASSLVGALLGQPQHF

j_call: TRBJ2-3
clone_size: .
v_call: TRBV5-1
d_call: .
cdr3_nt: TGCGCCACCAAGAGAGTGTCGGGAGACTCAGATACGCAGTATTTT
cdr3_aa: CATKRVSGDSDTQYF

j_call: TRBJ1-4
clone_size: .
v_call: TRBV6-5
d_call: TRBD1
cdr3_nt: TGTGCCAGCAGTCTTCGGGGGACAGGGGGCGCAGTACTGTTTTTT
cdr3_aa: CASSLRGTGGAVLFF

j_call: TRBJ2-1
clone_size: .
v_call: TRBV28
d_call: TRBD2
cdr3_nt: TGTGCCAGCAGTAGTAGCGGGAGAAGTTACAATGAGCAGTTCTTC
cdr3_aa: CASSSSGRSYNEQFF

j_call: TRBJ1-1
clone_size: .
v_call: TRBV6-5
d_call: TRBD1
cdr3_nt: TGTGCCAGCAGTAAAAATACAGGGGGAAACACTGAAGCTTTCTTT
cdr3_aa: CASSKNTGGNTEAFF

j_call: TRBJ1-2
clone_size: .
v_call: TRBV4-3
d_call: .
cdr3_nt: TGCGCCAGCAGCCAATATTACGGAGGCGGCTACACCTTC
cdr3_aa: CASSQYYGGGYTF

j_call: TRBJ1-5
clone_size: .
v_call: TRBV4-1
d_call: .
cdr3_nt: TGCGCCAGCAGCCCCCTTTGGTCAGGGGCTAATCAGCCCCAGCATTTT
cdr3_aa: CASSPLWSGANQPQHF

j_call: TRBJ1-6
clone_size: .
v_call: TRBV7-9
d_call: .
cdr3_nt: TGTGCCAGCAGCTTAGATGCCGGGATTTCACCCCTCCACTTT
cdr3_aa: CASSLDAGISPLHF

j_call: TRBJ2-3
clone_size: .
v_call: TRBV7-3
d_call: TRBD2
cdr3_nt: TGTGCCAGCAGCCTGGGACTAGCCACAGATACGCAGTATTTT
cdr3_aa: CASSLGLATDTQYF

j_call: TRBJ2-2
clone_size: .
v_call: TRBV7-2
d_call: TRBD1
cdr3_nt: TGTGACAGCAGTGGACAGGGGGCAACCGGGGAGCTGTTTTTT
cdr3_aa: CDSSGQGATGELFF

j_call: TRBJ2-5
clone_size: .
v_call: TRBV6-6
d_call: TRBD2
cdr3_nt: TGTGCCAGCAGTCGTTCTAGCGGTCAAGAGACCCAGTACTTC
cdr3_aa: CASSRSSGQETQYF

j_call: TRBJ2-7
clone_size: .
v_call: TRBV20-1
d_call: TRBD1
cdr3_nt: TGCAGTGCTGCTCGGGACAGCACCCCCTTC
cdr3_aa: CSAARDSTPF

j_call: TRBJ2-1
clone_size: .
v_call: TRBV9
d_call: TRBD2
cdr3_nt: TGTGCCAGCAGCGACTCTAGCGGGAGGGCCGCTGAGCAGTTCTTC
cdr3_aa: CASSDSSGRAAEQFF

j_call: TRBJ1-5
clone_size: .
v_call: TRBV19
d_call: .
cdr3_nt: TGTGCCAGTAGTATAGCGGCGGATAGCAATCAGCCCCAGCATTTT
cdr3_aa: CASSIAADSNQPQHF

j_call: TRBJ1-1
clone_size: .
v_call: TRBV7-3
d_call: .
cdr3_nt: TGTGCCAGCAGCTTACGAGGGAACACTGAAGCTTTCTTT
cdr3_aa: CASSLRGNTEAFF

j_call: TRBJ2-7
clone_size: once
v_call: TRBV18
d_call: .
cdr3_nt: TGTGCCACCACCGCGGCGGGTAACCTGCAAGGCGAGCAGTACTTC
cdr3_aa: CATTAAGNLQGEQYF

j_call: TRBJ2-3
clone_size: .
v_call: TRBV6-5
d_call: .
cdr3_nt: TGTGCCAGCAGTTACAGGCTAGTCTCAGATACGCAGTATTTT
cdr3_aa: CASSYRLVSDTQYF

j_call: TRBJ2-1
clone_size: once
v_call: TRBV5-4
d_call: .
cdr3_nt: TGTGCCAGCAGCTTAGGGGGAGCGAGGTCCTACAATGAGCAGTTCTTC
cdr3_aa: CASSLGGARSYNEQFF

j_call: TRBJ2-2
clone_size: .
v_call: TRBV19
d_call: TRBD2
cdr3_nt: TGTGCCAGTAGTAAAGACAGAATTGGGACTAGCGGGAGCGACTACGGGGAGCTGTTTTTT
cdr3_aa: CASSKDRIGTSGSDYGELFF

j_call: TRBJ1-6
clone_size: .
v_call: TRBV7-9
d_call: .
cdr3_nt: TGTGCCAGCAGCCTAATGCCGGGCTCCTATAATTCACCCCTCCACTTT
cdr3_aa: CASSLMPGSYNSPLHF

j_call: TRBJ2-2
clone_size: .
v_call: TRBV7-2
d_call: .
cdr3_nt: TGTGCCAGCAGCTATGCCCCTCGGACAGCCACCGGGGAGCTGTTTTTT
cdr3_aa: CASSYAPRTATGELFF

j_call: TRBJ2-1
clone_size: .
v_call: TRBV6-6
d_call: TRBD1
cdr3_nt: TGTGCCAGCAGTCGATACTACCGACAGGGGGGTTACAATGAGCAGTTCTTC
cdr3_aa: CASSRYYRQGGYNEQFF

j_call: TRBJ2-4
clone_size: .
v_call: TRBV7-8
d_call: .
cdr3_nt: TGTGCCAGCAGCTTAGCGGCAGGCCGAAAGGTCATTCAGTACTTC
cdr3_aa: CASSLAAGRKVIQYF

j_call: TRBJ1-2
clone_size: .
v_call: TRBV6-1
d_call: TRBD1
cdr3_nt: TGTGCCAGCAGTGACCCGCGACAGGGGGTTTACTATGGCTACACCTTC
cdr3_aa: CASSDPRQGVYYGYTF

j_call: TRBJ2-1
clone_size: once
v_call: TRBV6-5
d_call: .
cdr3_nt: TGTGCCAGCAGTTTACTGGCGGGGGCACACAATGAGCAGTTCTTC
cdr3_aa: CASSLLAGAHNEQFF

j_call: TRBJ2-3
clone_size: .
v_call: TRBV19
d_call: TRBD2
cdr3_nt: TGTGCCAGTTCACGAGGTCCATGGGGACTAGCGGGAGGGAGAGGGACAGATACGCAGTATTTT
cdr3_aa: CASSRGPWGLAGGRGTDTQYF

j_call: TRBJ2-5
clone_size: .
v_call: TRBV10-3
d_call: TRBD1
cdr3_nt: TGTGCCATCAGTGACAGGCAAGGACAGGGAAAAGAGACCCAGTACTTC
cdr3_aa: CAISDRQGQGKETQYF

j_call: TRBJ1-2
clone_size: .
v_call: TRBV5-1
d_call: .
cdr3_nt: TGCGCCAGCAGCCTGGCGGAGGGGCTTGATGGCTACACCTTC
cdr3_aa: CASSLAEGLDGYTF

j_call: TRBJ2-1
clone_size: few
v_call: TRBV9
d_call: TRBD2
cdr3_nt: TGTGCCAGCAGCGTAGTTCCTAGCGGGGGGGGATCCTACAATGAGCAGTTCTTC
cdr3_aa: CASSVVPSGGGSYNEQFF

j_call: TRBJ2-1
clone_size: .
v_call: TRBV2
d_call: TRBD2
cdr3_nt: TGTGCCAGCAGTCCTAGCGGGGGGTCTTACAATGAGCAGTTCTTC
cdr3_aa: CASSPSGGSYNEQFF

j_call: TRBJ1-3
clone_size: .
v_call: TRBV18
d_call: .
cdr3_nt: TGTGCCAGCTCACCACGAGTGGGGCAACGCTCTGGAAACACCATATATTTT
cdr3_aa: CASSPRVGQRSGNTIYF

j_call: TRBJ2-3
clone_size: .
v_call: TRBV2
d_call: TRBD2
cdr3_nt: TGTGCCAGCAGTTTACTAGCGGGGGGGCGAGGAGATACGCAGTATTTT
cdr3_aa: CASSLLAGGRGDTQYF

j_call: TRBJ1-2
clone_size: .
v_call: TRBV28
d_call: .
cdr3_nt: TGTGCCAGCAGACCGACAGCAAACTATGGCTACACCTTC
cdr3_aa: CASRPTANYGYTF

j_call: TRBJ1-5
clone_size: .
v_call: TRBV10-3
d_call: .
cdr3_nt: TGTGCCATCAGTGAGCTCGACAGGAGCAATCAGCCCCAGCATTTT
cdr3_aa: CAISELDRSNQPQHF

j_call: TRBJ2-3
clone_size: .
v_call: TRBV24-1
d_call: .
cdr3_nt: TGTGCCACCAGTGATTTCTCAGGGTTCAAGTCAGATACGCAGTATTTT
cdr3_aa: CATSDFSGFKSDTQYF

j_call: TRBJ2-2
clone_size: .
v_call: TRBV4-3
d_call: TRBD2
cdr3_nt: TGCGCCAGCAGCCAAGACGGACTAGGAAGGACCGGGGAGCTGTTTTTT
cdr3_aa: CASSQDGLGRTGELFF

j_call: TRBJ2-7
clone_size: .
v_call: TRBV28
d_call: TRBD1
cdr3_nt: TGTGCCAGCAGGGGAATGGGACAGGTCTACGAGCAGTACTTC
cdr3_aa: CASRGMGQVYEQYF

j_call: TRBJ1-4
clone_size: .
v_call: TRBV19
d_call: .
cdr3_nt: TGTGCCAGTAGTGATACAGCAACTAATGAAAAACTGTTTTTT
cdr3_aa: CASSDTATNEKLFF

j_call: TRBJ1-2
clone_size: .
v_call: TRBV19
d_call: .
cdr3_nt: TGTGCCAGTAGTATACTACAAGGGGTGAACTATGGCTACACCTTC
cdr3_aa: CASSILQGVNYGYTF

j_call: TRBJ1-5
clone_size: .
v_call: TRBV4-2
d_call: .
cdr3_nt: TGTGCCAGCAGCCACCGACAGGATGCGGGAGGCAATCAGCCCCAGCATTTT
cdr3_aa: CASSHRQDAGGNQPQHF

j_call: TRBJ2-2
clone_size: .
v_call: TRBV7-3
d_call: TRBD1
cdr3_nt: TGTGCCAGCAGCATGACAGGGGGCTCAACCGGGGAGCTGTTTTTT
cdr3_aa: CASSMTGGSTGELFF

j_call: TRBJ2-7
clone_size: once
v_call: TRBV19
d_call: .
cdr3_nt: TGTGCCAGTAGCCATCCCCAGGGTCGGTACGAGCAGTACTTC
cdr3_aa: CASSHPQGRYEQYF

j_call: TRBJ2-7
clone_size: .
v_call: TRBV9
d_call: .
cdr3_nt: TGTGCCAGCAGCGTAGGGACAGTCTACGAGCAGTACTTC
cdr3_aa: CASSVGTVYEQYF

j_call: TRBJ1-1
clone_size: .
v_call: TRBV5-1
d_call: TRBD1
cdr3_nt: TGCGCCAGCAGCTTGCGTACAGGGGGCGGGATGAACACTGAAGCTTTCTTT
cdr3_aa: CASSLRTGGGMNTEAFF

j_call: TRBJ1-5
clone_size: .
v_call: TRBV6-1
d_call: .
cdr3_nt: TGTGCCAGCAGTGAAAACAGGGTTTCGAATCAGCCCCAGCATTTT
cdr3_aa: CASSENRVSNQPQHF

j_call: TRBJ1-1
clone_size: .
v_call: TRBV29-1
d_call: TRBD1
cdr3_nt: TGCAGCGTCGCCGGGACAGGGGGCTGGACTGAAGCTTTCTTT
cdr3_aa: CSVAGTGGWTEAFF

j_call: TRBJ2-6
clone_size: .
v_call: TRBV7-9
d_call: .
cdr3_nt: TGTGCCAGCAGTCAGACAGAGTCTGGGGCCAACGTCCTGACTTTC
cdr3_aa: CASSQTESGANVLTF

j_call: TRBJ2-7
clone_size: .
v_call: TRBV2
d_call: TRBD2
cdr3_nt: TGTGCCAGCTGGACTAGCGGGAGGGAAGGTTACGAGCAGTACTTC
cdr3_aa: CASWTSGREGYEQYF

j_call: TRBJ2-1
clone_size: .
v_call: TRBV24-1
d_call: TRBD1
cdr3_nt: TGTGCCACCAGTAGGTCAGGGGGTAGGAATGAGCAGTTCTTC
cdr3_aa: CATSRSGGRNEQFF

j_call: TRBJ2-4
clone_size: .
v_call: TRBV28
d_call: .
cdr3_nt: TGTGCCAGCAGTTACCAGGGGGCCAAAAACATTCAGTACTTC
cdr3_aa: CASSYQGAKNIQYF

j_call: TRBJ1-2
clone_size: .
v_call: TRBV7-3
d_call: .
cdr3_nt: TGTGCCAGCAGCTCGGGGGGTGGATTTGGCTACACCTTC
cdr3_aa: CASSSGGGFGYTF

j_call: TRBJ1-5
clone_size: .
v_call: TRBV24-1
d_call: TRBD1
cdr3_nt: TGTGCCACCAGTGATCCTACAGGGGGAAGCAATCAGCCCCAGCATTTT
cdr3_aa: CATSDPTGGSNQPQHF

j_call: TRBJ2-5
clone_size: .
v_call: TRBV7-2
d_call: TRBD2
cdr3_nt: TGTGCCAGCAGCTTCGGGGGGGGAAAAGAGACCCAGTACTTC
cdr3_aa: CASSFGGGKETQYF